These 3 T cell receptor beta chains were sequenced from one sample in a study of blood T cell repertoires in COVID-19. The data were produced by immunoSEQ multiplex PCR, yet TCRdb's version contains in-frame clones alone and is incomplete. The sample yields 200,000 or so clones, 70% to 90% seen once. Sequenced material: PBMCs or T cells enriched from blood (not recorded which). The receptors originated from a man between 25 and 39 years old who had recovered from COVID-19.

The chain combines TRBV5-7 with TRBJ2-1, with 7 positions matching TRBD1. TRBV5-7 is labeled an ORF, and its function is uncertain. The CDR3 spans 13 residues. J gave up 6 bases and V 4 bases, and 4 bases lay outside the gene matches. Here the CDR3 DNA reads TGTGCCAGCAGCCCAACAGGGGTCAATGAGCAGTTCTTC. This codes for CASSPTGVNEQFF.

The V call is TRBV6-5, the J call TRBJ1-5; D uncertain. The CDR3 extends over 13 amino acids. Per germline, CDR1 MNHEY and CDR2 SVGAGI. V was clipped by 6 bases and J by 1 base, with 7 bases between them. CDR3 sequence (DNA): TGTGCCAGCAGACGGAGGAGCAATCAGCCCCAGCATTTT. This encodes CASRRRSNQPQHF.

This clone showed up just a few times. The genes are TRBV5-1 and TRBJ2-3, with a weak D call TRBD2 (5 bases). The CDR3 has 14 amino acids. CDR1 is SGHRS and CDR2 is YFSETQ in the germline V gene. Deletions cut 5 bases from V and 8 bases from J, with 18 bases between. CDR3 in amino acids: CASRVRGTGSTQYF. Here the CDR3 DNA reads TGCGCCAGCAGAGTACGGGGTACGGGGAGTACGCAGTATTTT.